These 28 T cell receptor beta chains came from one sample sequenced in a study of blood T cell repertoires in COVID-19. Profiling relied on immunoSEQ multiplex PCR, and the TCRdb table lists in-frame clones only, not all of them. The sample consists of 150,000 or so clones, 75% to 90% of them appearing once. Sequencing was carried out using peripheral blood. The receptors derive from a man younger than 35 with COVID-19, enrolled during active disease.

The chain joins TRBV4-1 to TRBJ1-1; D gene unclear. The V gene lost 0 bases and the J gene lost 1 base, with 6 bases spanning the gap. This CDR3 has 14 residues. Germline assignment: CDR1 MGHRA and CDR2 YSYEKL. The CDR3 loop reads CASSQEGRNTEAFF. CDR3 bases: TGCGCCAGCAGCCAAGAGGGCAGGAACACTGAAGCTTTCTTT.

CDR3 DNA sequence: TGTGCCAGCAGCGTAGCTTTACTCTCTCAAGGGGAGCTGTTTTTT. It specifies CASSVALLSQGELFF. The V gene is TRBV9, the J gene TRBJ2-2, with D hard to call. The length of the CDR3 is 15 residues. Trimming took off 0 bases at V and 8 bases at J, with 14 bases between the two ends. Germline V lookup: CDR1 SGDLS, CDR2 YYNGEE. Looking up the rest from reference TRBV9 and TRBJ2-2 gives the full variable domain: DSGVTQTPKHLITATGQRVTLRCSPRSGDLSVYWYQQSLDQGLQFLIQYYNGEERAKGNILERFSAQQFPDLHSELNLSSLELGDSALYFCASSVALLSQGELFFGEGSRLTVL.

V is TRBV25-1 and J is TRBJ1-2; tentative D call: TRBD1 (6 bases). The CDR3 spans 14 residues. V was clipped by 2 bases and J by 8 bases, with 15 bases between them. Germline-derived CDR1 and CDR2 are MGHDK and SYGVNS. The CDR3 DNA sequence: TGTGCCAGCAGTGAAACAGGGACGGGGCTCGGCTACACCTTC. Translation: CASSETGTGLGYTF.

The chain employs TRBV7-9 and TRBJ1-1; the D gene is possibly TRBD1 (5 bases). V gave up 4 bases and J gave up 1 base, with 10 bases separating them. Germline CDR1 reads SEHNR; CDR2 reads FQNEAQ (reference sequence). This CDR3 is 14 amino acids long. The DNA for the CDR3 is TGTGCCAGCAGCTCCGGGACTCAGAACACTGAAGCTTTCTTT. Its translation is CASSSGTQNTEAFF.

The chain's CDR3 is CASSLRAAGGHGELFF. CDR3 bases: TGTGCCAGCAGCTTGCGGGCAGCCGGGGGGCATGGGGAGCTGTTTTTT. The chain joins TRBV5-5 to TRBJ2-2; a weak D match, TRBD2 (7 bases). The V end was cut by 1 base, the J end by 8 bases, with 18 bases between. This CDR3 comprises 16 residues. Germline lookup yields CDR1 SGHKS and CDR2 YYEKEE (reference sequence). Full variable domain (remainder filled in from reference TRBV5-5 and TRBJ2-2): DAGVTQSPTHLIKTRGQQVTLRCSPISGHKSVSWYQQVLGQGPQFIFQYYEKEERGRGNFPDRFSARQFPNYSSELNVNALLLGDSALYLCASSLRAAGGHGELFFGEGSRLTVL.

The chain recombines TRBV7-2 with TRBJ1-6; D perhaps matches TRBD1 (6 bases). V lost 1 base and J lost 9, with 10 bases in between. Looked up from germline, CDR1 is SGHTA and CDR2 is FQGNSA. This CDR3 region has 14 residues. In DNA form, the CDR3 reads TGTGCCAGCAGCTTAGGGGGGGGCGGTTCACCCCTCCACTTT. This gives the protein CASSLGGGGSPLHF.

The CDR3 protein is CASSLALAAYNSPLHF. In nucleotides, the CDR3 is TGTGCCAGCAGCTTAGCGTTGGCGGCCTATAATTCACCCCTCCACTTT. The chain is built from TRBV7-9 and TRBJ1-6, with D uncertain. The CDR3 is 16 residues long. The germline CDR1 and CDR2 sequences are SEHNR and FQNEAQ (reference sequence). Trimming cost V 0 bases and J 2 bases, with 8 bases left between them.

The table lists this clone with a count of one. The chain is built from TRBV3-1 (or the pseudogene TRBV3-2) and TRBJ2-1; a weak D match, TRBD2 (5 bases). The CDR3 has 14 amino acids. The germline V gene has CDR1 LGHDT and CDR2 YNNKEL (reference sequence). V was shortened by 4 bases and J by 9 bases, with 16 bases between the two germline ends. Here the CDR3 DNA reads TGTGCCAGCAGCCGTGGCTCTAGCTCGGGTGAGCAGTTCTTC. It is translated as CASSRGSSSGEQFF.

The V and J genes are TRBV6-2 or TRBV6-3 and TRBJ2-7; 9 positions match TRBD1. Germline-derived CDR1 and CDR2 are MNHEY and SVGEGT. V shed 6 bases and J 0 bases; nucleotides not matched to a gene: 9. The CDR3 loop spans 16 amino acids. This chain's CDR3 is CASSPPGQGSSYEQYF. DNA of the CDR3: TGTGCCAGCAGCCCCCCGGGACAGGGAAGCTCCTACGAGCAGTACTTC.

The chain uses TRBV12-3 or TRBV12-4 and TRBJ2-1, with D possibly being TRBD2 (6 bases). The CDR3 has 13 residues. The germline V and J ends were trimmed by 6 bases and 6 bases, with 12 bases remaining between them. The CDR3 sequence is CASSPTSFNEQFF. The DNA of the CDR3 is TGTGCCAGCAGCCCGACTAGTTTCAATGAGCAGTTCTTC.

This chain uses TRBV13 with TRBJ2-1, with TRBD2 matching over 8 bases. The CDR3 is 20 amino acids. Germline loops: CDR1 PRHDT, CDR2 FYEKMQ (reference sequence). V lost 1 base to trimming and J lost 8 bases; unmatched junction nucleotides: 22. The CDR3 sequence is CASSLAGGLAGNLRKDEQFF. The CDR3 nucleotides read TGTGCCAGCAGCTTAGCCGGGGGGCTAGCGGGCAACTTACGGAAGGATGAGCAGTTCTTC.

The chain has TRBV19 and TRBJ2-1; TRBD2 aligns across 13 bases. Germline V gene sequence: CDR1 LNHDA, CDR2 SQIVND (reference sequence). This CDR3 has 14 amino acids. V lost 8 bases and J lost 7; bases outside the gene matches: 5. CDR3 nucleotides: TGTGCCAGTGGACTAGCGGGAGCCTTAAATGAGCAGTTCTTC. It is translated as CASGLAGALNEQFF.

The chain combines TRBV4-3 with TRBJ1-6; D is unresolved. CDR1 and CDR2 from the germline V gene are LGHNA and YSLEER. This CDR3 has 15 residues. The germline V and J ends were trimmed by 0 bases and 7 bases, with 10 bases remaining between them. The CDR3 nucleotides are TGCGCCAGCAGCCAAGAATTCAGAAAAAATTCACCCCTCCACTTT. Protein sequence: CASSQEFRKNSPLHF.

This chain uses TRBV19 with TRBJ1-1; TRBD1 agrees at 8 bases. Trimming at V came to 5 bases and at J to 5 bases, leaving 7 bases not matched to a gene. This CDR3 region has 14 residues. The germline CDR1 and CDR2 sequences are LNHDA and SQIVND (reference sequence). This CDR3 is CASSLFRGQTEAFF. CDR3 in DNA: TGTGCCAGTAGTCTATTCAGGGGGCAAACTGAAGCTTTCTTT.

The chain links TRBV2 to TRBJ2-7, with D maybe TRBD2 (7 bases). V was cut by 7 bases and J by 1 base, with 20 bases left in between. Looked up from germline, CDR1 is SNHLY and CDR2 is FYNNEI. This CDR3 is 16 amino acids long. In DNA, the CDR3 is TGTGCCAGCACTGCAGGGGCTAGCGGAAATTCCTACGAGCAGTACTTC. Translated: CASTAGASGNSYEQYF.

The V gene is TRBV24-1, the J gene TRBJ2-2, with 9 bases identical to TRBD2. V lost 1 base, J lost 7 bases, and 12 bases stayed unmatched. Germline V lookup: CDR1 KGHDR, CDR2 SFDVKD. CDR3 length: 18 amino acids. The CDR3 DNA reads TGTGCCACCAGTGATTTCGGCGGGAGGGCCGGCGGAGGCGGGGAGCTGTTTTTT. This sequence encodes CATSDFGGRAGGGGELFF.

J is TRBJ1-1 and V is TRBV3-1 (or the pseudogene TRBV3-2), with D possibly TRBD1 on 5 matching bases. The CDR3 covers 16 residues. V lost 2 bases and J lost 8, with 21 bases in between. The germline CDR1 and CDR2 sequences are LGHDT and YNNKEL (reference sequence). For the CDR3, the DNA is TGTGCCAGCAGCCAACTCTTTTCAGGGTGGAGACGAGAAGCTTTCTTT. Amino acids: CASSQLFSGWRREAFF.

This chain uses TRBV21-1 with TRBJ1-4; the table's D call, TRBD1, has no DNA check behind it. TRBV21-1 is noted as a pseudogene. This CDR3 region has 18 residues. For the CDR3, the DNA is TGTGCCAGCAGCAAAGGATACAGGGTAGGGAAAACTAATGAAAAACTGTTTTTT. Protein sequence: CASSKGYRVGKTNEKLFF.

This chain connects TRBV15 to TRBJ2-3, with 9 bases fitting TRBD2. With V trimmed by 2 bases and J by 5 bases, 8 bases remained unmatched. CDR3 size: 16 residues. CDR1 is LNHNV and CDR2 is YYDKDF in the germline V gene (reference sequence). In DNA form, the CDR3 reads TGTGCCACCAGCAGATTAGCGGGAGAGTGGGGAGATACGCAGTATTTT. It specifies CATSRLAGEWGDTQYF.

Notes on this clone: Other DNA sequences in the same sample also yield this CDR3. The V and J genes are TRBV9 and TRBJ2-3; 10 nucleotides align to TRBD2. Looked up from germline, CDR1 is SGDLS and CDR2 is YYNGEE. J was trimmed by 2 bases and V by 4 bases; bases with no gene match: 4. CDR3 length equals 15 residues. The CDR3 sequence is CASSLGLAVTDTQYF. CDR3 in DNA: TGTGCCAGCAGCCTAGGACTAGCGGTCACAGATACGCAGTATTTT.

J is TRBJ2-1 and V is TRBV24-1; 8 positions match TRBD1. The V gene end was trimmed by 3 bases and the J gene end by 7 bases; junction bases not matched to a gene: 7. The CDR3 extends over 15 amino acids. CDR1 and CDR2 (germline): KGHDR, SFDVKD. The CDR3 loop reads CATSDPRTGQNEQFF. CDR3 nucleotides: TGTGCCACCAGTGATCCACGGACAGGGCAAAATGAGCAGTTCTTC.

V usage is TRBV28 and J usage is TRBJ2-5; TRBD2 aligns across 10 bases. Per the germline V gene, CDR1 is MDHEN and CDR2 is SYDVKM. J was trimmed by 5 bases and V by 2 bases; bases with no gene match: 5. The CDR3 totals 15 residues. Here the CDR3 DNA reads TGTGCCAGCAGTTTAGGGCTAGCGGGAGCGGAGACCCAGTACTTC. Residues: CASSLGLAGAETQYF.

This chain links TRBV5-1 with TRBJ2-6; tentative D call: TRBD2 (5 bases). The CDR3 has 15 amino acids. V lost 3 bases and J lost 2, with 9 bases in between. The germline gives CDR1 SGHRS, CDR2 YFSETQ. CDR3 sequence: CASSSGFAGANVLTF. For the CDR3, the DNA is TGCGCCAGCAGCTCGGGGTTTGCTGGGGCCAACGTCCTGACTTTC. Filled out from reference TRBV5-1 and TRBJ2-6, the complete variable domain reads KAGVTQTPRYLIKTRGQQVTLSCSPISGHRSVSWYQQTPGQGLQFLFEYFSETQRNKGNFPGRFSGRQFSNSRSEMNVSTLELGDSALYLCASSSGFAGANVLTFGAGSRLTVL.

V usage is TRBV28 and J usage is TRBJ1-5; D ambiguous. The ends were cut back, 1 base at V and 3 bases at J, with 7 bases in the middle. This CDR3 region has 14 residues. CDR1 and CDR2 from the germline V gene are MDHEN and SYDVKM. The CDR3 nucleotides read TGTGCCAGCAGTTTATTCGGGGTCAATCAGCCCCAGCATTTT. Residues: CASSLFGVNQPQHF. Complete variable domain (other parts from reference TRBV28 and TRBJ1-5): DVKVTQSSRYLVKRTGEKVFLECVQDMDHENMFWYRQDPGLGLRLIYFSYDVKMKEKGDIPEGYSVSREKKERFSLILESASTNQTSMYLCASSLFGVNQPQHFGDGTRLSIL.

As DNA, the CDR3 is TGTGCCACCTCGGGGACTGGGACTAGGGGCGGAGATACGCAGTATTTT. Residues: CATSGTGTRGGDTQYF. The chain couples TRBV28 to TRBJ2-3, with 8 bases lining up with TRBD2. This CDR3 spans 16 amino acids. The V gene end was trimmed by 10 bases and the J gene end by 5 bases; junction bases not matched to a gene: 17. Germline V gene lookup returns CDR1 MDHEN and CDR2 SYDVKM. Full variable domain (rest looked up from reference TRBV28 and TRBJ2-3): DVKVTQSSRYLVKRTGEKVFLECVQDMDHENMFWYRQDPGLGLRLIYFSYDVKMKEKGDIPEGYSVSREKKERFSLILESASTNQTSMYLCATSGTGTRGGDTQYFGPGTRLTVL.

V usage is TRBV28 and J usage is TRBJ2-1; 12 bases map to TRBD2. This CDR3 is built from 17 residues. J was trimmed by 4 bases and V by 4 bases; bases with no gene match: 8. CDR1 MDHEN and CDR2 SYDVKM come from the germline V gene. The CDR3 loop reads CASSSPSGRAGYNEQFF. The CDR3 region has the DNA TGTGCCAGCAGTTCCCCTAGCGGGAGGGCCGGGTACAATGAGCAGTTCTTC.

The genes are TRBV3-1 (or the pseudogene TRBV3-2) and TRBJ2-1; 8 bases are shared with TRBD2. The CDR3 runs to 18 residues. Germline loops: CDR1 LGHDT, CDR2 YNNKEL (reference sequence). With V trimmed by 0 bases and J by 0 bases, 7 bases remained unmatched. CDR3 bases: TGTGCCAGCAGCCAAGATTTACTAGCGGACTACTCCTACAATGAGCAGTTCTTC. Translating gives CASSQDLLADYSYNEQFF.

V and J are TRBV5-4 and TRBJ1-4; the D gene is possibly TRBD1 (5 bases). The V end lost 2 bases, the J end lost 8 bases, and 10 bases lay between the germline ends. Germline V CDR1 and CDR2: SGHNT, YYREEE (reference sequence). The CDR3 spans 13 residues. CDR3 nucleotide sequence: TGTGCCAGCAGCTTCCGGGGGGGGGAAAAACTGTTTTTT. This encodes CASSFRGGEKLFF.